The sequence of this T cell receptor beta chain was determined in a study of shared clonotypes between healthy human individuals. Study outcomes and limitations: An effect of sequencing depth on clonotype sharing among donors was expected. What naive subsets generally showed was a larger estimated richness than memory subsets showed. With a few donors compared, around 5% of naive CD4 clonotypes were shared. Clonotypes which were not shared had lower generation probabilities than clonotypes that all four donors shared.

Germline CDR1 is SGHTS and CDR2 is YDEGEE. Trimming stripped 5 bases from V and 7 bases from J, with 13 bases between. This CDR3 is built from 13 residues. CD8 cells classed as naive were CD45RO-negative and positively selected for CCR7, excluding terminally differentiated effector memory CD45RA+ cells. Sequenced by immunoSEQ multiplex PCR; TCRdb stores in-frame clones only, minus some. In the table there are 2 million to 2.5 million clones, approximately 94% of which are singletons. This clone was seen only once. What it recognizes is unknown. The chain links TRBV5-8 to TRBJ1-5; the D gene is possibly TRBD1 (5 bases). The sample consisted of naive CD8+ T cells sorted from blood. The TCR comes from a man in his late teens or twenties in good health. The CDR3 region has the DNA TGTGCCAGCAGAGTAACAGGAGGCCAGCCCCAGCATTTT. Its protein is CASRVTGGQPQHF.